The next 26 T cell receptor beta chains were all read from a single sample in a study of cytomegalovirus exposure and HLA in healthy donors. Vbeta (60) and Jbeta (13) primers were used in the PCR. Only in-frame clones appear in the TCRdb table, and some are missing; sequencing was by immunoSEQ multiplex PCR. The sample includes 150,000 to 200,000 clones, roughly 80% of them seen just once. Sequencing was carried out using PBMCs. Source of these receptors: a male donor in good health and CMV-seropositive.

This clone is a singleton in its sample. The rearrangement uses TRBV7-6 and TRBJ2-5, with 7 bases matching TRBD1. Germline-derived CDR1 and CDR2 are SGHVS and FNYEAQ. CDR3 length: 12 residues. Trimming cost V 8 bases and J 3 bases; bases outside gene matches: 3. The CDR3 protein is CASGGTEETQYF. CDR3 sequence (DNA): TGTGCCAGCGGTGGGACAGAAGAGACCCAGTACTTC.

The gene calls are TRBV30 and TRBJ1-1; weak D call: TRBD1 (6 bases). V dropped 3 bases and J dropped 0 bases, with 8 bases sitting between them. Germline V CDR1 and CDR2: GTSNPN, SVGIG (reference sequence). CDR3 size: 13 residues. Here the CDR3 reads CAWRRGLNTEAFF. The CDR3 nucleotides are TGTGCCTGGAGAAGGGGGTTGAACACTGAAGCTTTCTTT.

The chain joins TRBV11-2 to TRBJ2-2; TRBD1 aligns across 8 bases. Unmatched junction bases numbered 17, after V lost 5 bases and J lost 3 bases. This CDR3 has 19 residues. CDR1 and CDR2 from the germline V gene are SGHAT and FQNNGV. The CDR3 DNA is TGTGCCAGCAGCCCGAGGACAGGGTTGGGGTTTCGAGACACCGGGGAGCTGTTTTTT. Protein: CASSPRTGLGFRDTGELFF.

The genes are TRBV19 and TRBJ2-2, with D perhaps TRBD2 (7 bases). V was pared by 2 bases and J by 9 bases, with 19 bases between. CDR1 LNHDA and CDR2 SQIVND come from the germline V gene (reference sequence). CDR3 length equals 16 residues. Here the CDR3 reads CASSIKTRGGGRELFF. As DNA, the CDR3 is TGTGCCAGTAGTATAAAGACAAGGGGCGGGGGCCGGGAGCTGTTTTTT.

The chain links TRBV19 to TRBJ2-1; 10 bases align to TRBD2. Germline CDR1 reads LNHDA; CDR2 reads SQIVND (reference sequence). V shed 0 bases, J shed 2 bases, and the junction held 7 bases outside the gene matches. This CDR3 is 18 amino acids long. CDR3 DNA sequence: TGTGCCAGTAGTATAGACAGAGCCGGGACTAGCGCCTACAATGAGCAGTTCTTC. Protein sequence: CASSIDRAGTSAYNEQFF.

This chain links TRBV6-6 with TRBJ2-5; TRBD2 aligns across 9 bases. The last part of the DNA fits TRBJ2-7 better; the J call may be wrong. This CDR3 is built from 16 residues. Germline assignment: CDR1 MNHNY and CDR2 SVGAGI (reference sequence). In DNA, the CDR3 is TGTGCCAGCAGTTACCCCCCTAGCGGGAATGCCTACGAGCAGTACTTC. Residues: CASSYPPSGNAYEQYF.

The V gene is TRBV6-9, the J gene TRBJ2-7, with 8 bases fitting TRBD1. V was pared by 0 bases and J by 0 bases, with 1 base of the junction left unmatched. The CDR3 extends over 15 amino acids. Germline V gives CDR1 MNHGY, CDR2 SVAAGI. DNA of the CDR3: TGTGCCAGCAGTTATTCCGGACAGGGCTCCTACGAGCAGTACTTC. As protein: CASSYSGQGSYEQYF.

V gene TRBV30 combines with J gene TRBJ1-2; no clear D gene. V lost 2 bases and J 1 base, leaving 14 bases between the germline ends. Germline CDR1 GTSNPN, CDR2 SVGIG (reference sequence). The CDR3 covers 15 residues. The CDR3 sequence: CAWSPPGAVNYGYTF. CDR3 nucleotide sequence: TGTGCCTGGAGTCCCCCGGGAGCTGTTAACTATGGCTACACCTTC.

With regard to this clone: Other DNA sequences from this sample encode an identical CDR3 as well. The genes are TRBV5-1 and TRBJ1-1, with 7 nucleotides matching TRBD1. Trimming took 0 bases from V and 1 from J; bases not matched to a gene: 0. CDR1 is SGHRS, CDR2 YFSETQ, per germline. This CDR3 has 14 residues. The CDR3 region has the DNA TGCGCCAGCAGCTTGGACAGGGGGAACACTGAAGCTTTCTTT. It encodes CASSLDRGNTEAFF.

V gene TRBV20-1 combines with J gene TRBJ1-1, with a tentative D call TRBD1 (5 bases). Germline V gene data show CDR1 as DFQATT and CDR2 as SNEGSKA (reference sequence). CDR3 length: 11 amino acids. V was trimmed by 5 bases and J by 7 bases, leaving 11 bases between them. CDR3 amino acids: CSALQESEAFF. Written as DNA, the CDR3 is TGCAGTGCTTTACAGGAAAGTGAAGCTTTCTTT.

V usage is TRBV19 and J usage is TRBJ2-6, with 7 positions matching TRBD1. The germline V gene has CDR1 LNHDA and CDR2 SQIVND (reference sequence). CDR3 length: 17 residues. V dropped 2 bases and J dropped 0; count of bases not matched to a gene: 4. CDR3 in amino acids: CASSIWTGPSGANVLTF. The CDR3 DNA reads as TGTGCCAGTAGTATATGGACAGGACCCTCTGGGGCCAACGTCCTGACTTTC.

J is TRBJ2-7 and V is TRBV30, with D tentatively TRBD1 (5 bases). Per the germline V gene, CDR1 is GTSNPN and CDR2 is SVGIG (reference sequence). V was shortened by 8 bases and J by 0 bases, with 11 bases between the two germline ends. The CDR3 runs 12 residues. This chain's CDR3 is CARSQGSYEQYF. In nucleotides, the CDR3 is TGTGCCCGTAGCCAGGGCTCCTACGAGCAGTACTTC. The complete variable domain, with remaining parts taken from reference TRBV30 and TRBJ2-7, reads SQTIHQWPATLVQPVGSPLSLECTVEGTSNPNLYWYRQAAGRGLQLLFYSVGIGQISSEVPQNLSASRPQDRQFILSSKKLLLSDSGFYLCARSQGSYEQYFGPGTRLTVT.

This clone was counted only a few times. This chain joins TRBV5-1 and TRBJ2-7; TRBD1 matches 7 bases. Germline V gene sequence: CDR1 SGHRS, CDR2 YFSETQ. The V segment lost 6 bases and the J segment 3 bases; nucleotides outside the gene matches: 6. The CDR3 loop spans 13 amino acids. The CDR3 region is CASTATGNYEQYF. Written as DNA, the CDR3 is TGCGCCAGCACCGCGACAGGGAACTACGAGCAGTACTTC.

J is TRBJ1-2 and V is TRBV2, with 7 bases aligning to TRBD1. The CDR3 length is 14 residues. Germline-derived CDR1 and CDR2 are SNHLY and FYNNEI. V was clipped by 7 bases and J by 6 bases; unmatched bases: 11. The CDR3 DNA reads TGTGCCAGCATCCTCCCGGGACAGTTCCATGGCTACACCTTC. This codes for CASILPGQFHGYTF.

The chain recombines TRBV7-8 with TRBJ2-1, with D perhaps matching TRBD1 (6 bases). In germline, CDR1 is SGHVS, CDR2 FQNEAQ. V lost 4 bases, J lost 6 bases, and 19 bases lay in between. The CDR3 totals 16 residues. CDR3 residues: CASSYWGRGMGNEQFF. CDR3 coding DNA: TGTGCCAGCAGCTATTGGGGTAGGGGGATGGGCAATGAGCAGTTCTTC.

This chain links TRBV11-2 with TRBJ2-1; 12 nucleotides line up with TRBD2. V trimming: 5 bases; J trimming: 2 bases; junction bases outside the gene matches: 1. CDR1 is SGHAT and CDR2 is FQNNGV in the germline V gene. CDR3 size: 15 residues. CDR3 sequence: CASSPSGRAYNEQFF. In DNA form, the CDR3 reads TGTGCCAGCAGCCCTAGCGGGAGGGCCTACAATGAGCAGTTCTTC.

The DNA of the CDR3 is TGTGCCAGCAGCTTAACAGACGGTCCTAATGAAAAACTGTTTTTT. It codes for CASSLTDGPNEKLFF. This chain joins TRBV7-9 and TRBJ1-4; no reliable D call. The CDR3 is 15 residues long. Germline assignment: CDR1 SEHNR and CDR2 FQNEAQ (reference sequence). V lost 2 bases, J lost 3 bases, and 10 bases lay in between.

This clone came up once. The chain uses TRBV6-5 and TRBJ2-7; 9 nucleotides match TRBD2. The trim removed 0 bases at V and 4 bases at J, leaving 4 bases unmatched. The CDR3 contains 15 residues. In germline, CDR1 is MNHEY, CDR2 SVGAGI. The CDR3 DNA is TGTGCCAGCAGTTACTCTCTAGCGGGAATGTACGAGCAGTACTTC. It yields the protein CASSYSLAGMYEQYF.

This chain connects TRBV19 to TRBJ1-2, with D maybe TRBD1 (5 bases). Trimming left V 4 bases short and J 3 bases short, with 9 bases between. Per the germline V gene, CDR1 is LNHDA and CDR2 is SQIVND (reference sequence). The CDR3 covers 13 residues. The CDR3 sequence is CASSTDSYYGYTF. CDR3 DNA sequence: TGTGCCAGTAGTACTGACAGCTACTATGGCTACACCTTC. The variable domain in full, with the rest retrieved from reference TRBV19 and TRBJ1-2, is DGGITQSPKYLFRKEGQNVTLSCEQNLNHDAMYWYRQDPGQGLRLIYYSQIVNDFQKGDIAEGYSVSREKKESFPLTVTSAQKNPTAFYLCASSTDSYYGYTFGSGTRLTVV.

The chain joins TRBV6-5 to TRBJ1-2; a weak D match, TRBD1 (5 bases). The CDR3 length is 16 residues. V was cut by 2 bases and J by 3 bases, with 16 bases left in between. Germline assignment: CDR1 MNHEY and CDR2 SVGAGI. As DNA, the CDR3 is TGTGCCAGCAGTTACACCCTTAGCGGGGGGGACTATGGCTACACCTTC. Its protein is CASSYTLSGGDYGYTF.

V usage is TRBV7-6 and J usage is TRBJ2-7; D uncertain. CDR3 length: 15 residues. Between the trimmed V and J ends, which lost 3 bases and 0 bases, there was a span of 12 bases. Germline-derived CDR1 and CDR2 are SGHVS and FNYEAQ. CDR3 residues: CASSFSGQSSYEQYF. DNA for the CDR3: TGTGCCAGCAGCTTCAGTGGGCAGAGCTCCTACGAGCAGTACTTC.

This chain links TRBV7-2 with TRBJ2-7, with D unresolved. Trimming cost V 1 base and J 6 bases, with 4 bases left between them. Germline-derived CDR1 and CDR2 are SGHTA and FQGNSA. The CDR3 is 11 amino acids. The CDR3 DNA reads TGTGCCAGCAGCTTAGGAGTCGAGCAGTACTTC. This encodes CASSLGVEQYF.

This chain uses TRBV7-9 with TRBJ2-7, with 11 bases identical to TRBD1. The CDR3 extends over 15 amino acids. With V trimmed by 3 bases and J by 0 bases, 1 base remained unmatched. CDR1 and CDR2 (germline): SEHNR, FQNEAQ (reference sequence). The CDR3 nucleotides read TGTGCCAGCAGCTTCGGGACAGGGGGCTCCTACGAGCAGTACTTC. Its protein product is CASSFGTGGSYEQYF.

This clone was seen more than once but under ten times. The gene calls are TRBV5-6 and TRBJ2-7; tentative D call: TRBD1 (5 bases). Germline CDR1 and CDR2: SGHDT and YYEEEE. Trimming left V 4 bases short and J 2 bases short, with 7 bases between. There are 12 residues in the CDR3. CDR3 protein: CASSPDTYEQYF. The CDR3 DNA sequence: TGTGCCAGCAGCCCGGACACCTACGAGCAGTACTTC.

V gene TRBV2 combines with J gene TRBJ1-5, with TRBD1 as a possible D gene (6 bases). CDR3 length: 14 residues. Germline CDR1 is SNHLY and CDR2 is FYNNEI. Trimming pared 3 bases from V and 6 bases from J, leaving 12 bases between. The CDR3 sequence: CASSDLSGAQPQHF. The CDR3 region has the DNA TGTGCCAGCAGTGATTTGTCAGGGGCTCAGCCCCAGCATTTT.

This clone has a single count. One junction end disagrees with the germline gene, perhaps due to a read error. The chain combines TRBV10-1 with TRBJ2-5, with 7 bases aligning to TRBD2. CDR1 WNHNN and CDR2 SYGVQD come from the germline V gene (reference sequence). CDR3 length: 14 residues. CDR3 in amino acids: CASSASGLGETQYF. Written as DNA, the CDR3 is TGCGCCAGTAGTGCTAGCGGATTAGGAGAGACCCAGTACTTC.